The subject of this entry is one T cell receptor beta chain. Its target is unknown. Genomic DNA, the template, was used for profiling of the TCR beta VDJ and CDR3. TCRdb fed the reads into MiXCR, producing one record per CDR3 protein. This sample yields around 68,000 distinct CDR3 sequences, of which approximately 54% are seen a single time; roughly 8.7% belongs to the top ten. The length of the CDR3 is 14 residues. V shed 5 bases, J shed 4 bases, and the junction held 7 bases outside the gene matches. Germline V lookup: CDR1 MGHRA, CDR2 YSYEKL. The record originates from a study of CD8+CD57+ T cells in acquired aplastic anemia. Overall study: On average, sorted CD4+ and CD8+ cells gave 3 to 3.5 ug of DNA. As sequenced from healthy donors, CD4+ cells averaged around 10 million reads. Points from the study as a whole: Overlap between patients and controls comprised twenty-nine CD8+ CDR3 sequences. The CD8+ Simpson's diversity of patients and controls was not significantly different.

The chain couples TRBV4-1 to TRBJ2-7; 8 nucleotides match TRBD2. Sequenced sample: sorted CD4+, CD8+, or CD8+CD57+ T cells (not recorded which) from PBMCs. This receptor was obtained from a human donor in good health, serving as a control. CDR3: CASSYPSGRYEQYF. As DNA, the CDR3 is TGCGCCAGCAGCTACCCTAGCGGGCGGTACGAGCAGTACTTC.